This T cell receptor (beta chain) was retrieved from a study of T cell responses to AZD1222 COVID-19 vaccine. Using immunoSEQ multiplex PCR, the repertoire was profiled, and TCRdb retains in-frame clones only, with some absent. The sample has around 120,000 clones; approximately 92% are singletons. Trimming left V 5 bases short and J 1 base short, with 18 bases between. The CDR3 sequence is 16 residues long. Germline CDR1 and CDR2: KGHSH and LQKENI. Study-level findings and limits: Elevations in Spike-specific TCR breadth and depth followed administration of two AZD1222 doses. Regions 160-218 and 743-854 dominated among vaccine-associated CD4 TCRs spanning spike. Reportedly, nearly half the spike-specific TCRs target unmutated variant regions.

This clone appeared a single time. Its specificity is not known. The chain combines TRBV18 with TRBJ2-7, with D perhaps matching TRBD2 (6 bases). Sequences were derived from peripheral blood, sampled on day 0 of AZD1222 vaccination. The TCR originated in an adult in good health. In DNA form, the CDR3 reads TGTGCCAGCTCATACACCGGGACTCAACCGTCCTACGAGCAGTACTTC. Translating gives CASSYTGTQPSYEQYF.